Listed here are 28 T cell receptor beta chains from one sample, sequenced in a study of blood T cell repertoires in COVID-19. Profiling relied on immunoSEQ multiplex PCR, and the TCRdb table lists in-frame clones only, not all of them. This table has over 75,000 clones, 88% appearing once. Sequenced input: peripheral blood. These receptors all stem from a man aged 50 or older with COVID-19, enrolled during active disease.

In its sample, this clone was seen a few times. The rearrangement uses TRBV23-1 and TRBJ1-6; D ambiguous. TRBV23-1 carries the ORF label, with uncertain function. This CDR3 region has 14 residues. Trimming cost V 3 bases and J 6 bases, with 9 bases left between them. The CDR3 region has the DNA TGCGCCAGCAGTCACCGCGGCGGTAATTCACCCCTCCACTTT. Its translation: CASSHRGGNSPLHF.

The chain has TRBV19 and TRBJ1-5; D might be TRBD1 (5 bases). Germline-derived CDR1 and CDR2 are LNHDA and SQIVND (reference sequence). The CDR3 runs to 15 residues. Between the trimmed V and J ends, which lost 3 bases and 6 bases, there was a span of 15 bases. Here the CDR3 reads CASSMAREYSQPQHF. The CDR3 DNA reads TGTGCCAGTAGTATGGCCAGGGAATACAGTCAGCCCCAGCATTTT.

This clone was recorded only once. This chain links TRBV3-1 (or the pseudogene TRBV3-2) with TRBJ1-3, with 8 bases that match TRBD1. The CDR3 loop spans 16 amino acids. The V gene end was trimmed by 1 base and the J gene end by 3 bases; junction bases not matched to a gene: 5. The V gene's germline CDR1 is LGHDT and CDR2 YNNKEL (reference sequence). CDR3: CASSQGGQGGGNTIYF. The CDR3 DNA sequence: TGTGCCAGCAGCCAAGGCGGACAGGGAGGTGGAAACACCATATATTTT.

Only one count was recorded for this clone. V gene TRBV19 combines with J gene TRBJ2-3; 7 nucleotides agree with TRBD1. V lost 6 bases, J lost 1 base, and 7 bases stayed unmatched. The CDR3 runs to 15 residues. CDR1 LNHDA and CDR2 SQIVND come from the germline V gene (reference sequence). CDR3 sequence (DNA): TGTGCCAGTAGGAAGCTACAGGGGCGCACAGATACGCAGTATTTT. Amino acids: CASRKLQGRTDTQYF.

The chain has TRBV3-1 (or the pseudogene TRBV3-2) and TRBJ2-7; a possible D gene is TRBD1 (6 bases). The CDR3 sequence is 13 residues long. V lost 2 bases to trimming and J lost 5 bases, with 10 bases between them. Germline-derived CDR1 and CDR2 are LGHDT and YNNKEL (reference sequence). CDR3 sequence (DNA): TGTGCCAGCAGCCAACGGACAGAACACGAGCAGTACTTC. It codes for CASSQRTEHEQYF.

The chain carries TRBV12-3 or TRBV12-4 and TRBJ1-1; the D is unclear. The V gene lost 2 bases and the J gene lost 4 bases, with 8 bases spanning the gap. The CDR3 is 13 amino acids. CDR3 in amino acids: CASSLNSGTEAFF. The CDR3 coding sequence is TGTGCCAGCAGTTTAAACTCAGGCACTGAAGCTTTCTTT.

This clone showed up just once. The chain has TRBV28 and TRBJ1-2, with TRBD1 matching over 9 bases. Germline loops: CDR1 MDHEN, CDR2 SYDVKM. The CDR3 consists of 14 residues. After removal of 5 bases from V and 4 bases from J, the junction contained 5 bases not matched to a gene. The CDR3 bases are TGTGCCAGCAGTCGCCGGGACAGGGTCTATGGCTACACCTTC. This encodes CASSRRDRVYGYTF.

The CDR3 region is CAWSADRGPAEAFF. CDR3 DNA: TGTGCCTGGAGCGCGGACAGGGGGCCTGCTGAAGCTTTCTTT. J is TRBJ1-1 and V is TRBV30; 11 bases map to TRBD1. V was pared by 3 bases and J by 6 bases, with 6 bases of the junction left unmatched. Germline-derived CDR1 and CDR2 are GTSNPN and SVGIG (reference sequence). The CDR3 is 14 residues long.

The chain employs TRBV11-2 and TRBJ2-5; TRBD2 matches at 7 bases. The germline gives CDR1 SGHAT, CDR2 FQNNGV. The J segment lost 2 bases and the V segment lost 4 bases, leaving 4 bases of the junction unmatched. The CDR3 runs to 14 residues. Written as DNA, the CDR3 is TGTGCCAGCAGCTCAGCGGGACCGCAAGAGACCCAGTACTTC. Translating it yields CASSSAGPQETQYF.

The rearrangement links TRBV7-9 to TRBJ2-3; tentatively, D is TRBD2 (6 bases). Germline V gene lookup returns CDR1 SEHNR and CDR2 FQNEAQ (reference sequence). CDR3 length equals 15 residues. V lost 5 bases and J 8 bases, leaving 20 bases between the germline ends. CDR3 protein: CASSRGSDSDFTQYF. The CDR3 coding sequence is TGTGCCAGCAGCCGGGGGTCGGACTCCGATTTTACGCAGTATTTT.

This clone has just a few counts. This chain uses TRBV4-2 with TRBJ1-1; no reliable D call. The V end was cut by 0 bases, the J end by 5 bases, with 7 bases between. The CDR3 has 13 residues. Looked up from germline, CDR1 is LGHNA and CDR2 is YNFKEQ. The CDR3 sequence is CASSQDGGTEAFF. The CDR3 nucleotides read TGTGCCAGCAGCCAAGATGGCGGGACTGAAGCTTTCTTT.

The chain uses TRBV7-3 and TRBJ2-3; TRBD2 matches at 11 bases. Germline values: CDR1 SGHTA, CDR2 FQGTGA. The CDR3 loop spans 19 amino acids. J gave up 0 bases and V 5 bases, and 13 bases lay outside the gene matches. The CDR3 protein is CASSGKGLAGGSSTDTQYF. DNA for the CDR3: TGTGCCAGCAGCGGAAAGGGGCTAGCGGGGGGAAGTAGCACAGATACGCAGTATTTT.

The V call is TRBV7-9, the J call TRBJ2-2; 8 positions agree with TRBD1. The CDR3 is 15 residues long. The V segment lost 1 base and the J segment 5 bases; nucleotides outside the gene matches: 3. CDR1 and CDR2 from the germline V gene are SEHNR and FQNEAQ (reference sequence). The CDR3 is CASSLVQGATGELFF. As DNA, the CDR3 is TGTGCCAGCAGCTTAGTTCAGGGGGCGACCGGGGAGCTGTTTTTT. Variable domain in full (rest from reference TRBV7-9 and TRBJ2-2): DTGVSQNPRHKITKRGQNVTFRCDPISEHNRLYWYRQTLGQGPEFLTYFQNEAQLEKSRLLSDRFSAERPKGSFSTLEIQRTEQGDSAMYLCASSLVQGATGELFFGEGSRLTVL.

This chain uses TRBV6-1 with TRBJ2-7, with TRBD2 identical over 13 bases. V lost 2 bases and J lost 3; bases outside the gene matches: 1. The CDR3 extends over 15 amino acids. Germline V gene lookup returns CDR1 MNHNS and CDR2 SASEGT. CDR3 residues: CASSERTSGGYEQYF. The CDR3 DNA reads TGTGCCAGCAGTGAAAGGACTAGCGGGGGCTACGAGCAGTACTTC.

This clone was detected only once. V is TRBV5-6 and J is TRBJ1-6, with unresolved D. Looked up from germline, CDR1 is SGHDT and CDR2 is YYEEEE. The CDR3 has 13 amino acids. V lost 4 bases and J lost 9, with 11 bases in between. The CDR3 region is CASSLGNTSPLHF. In DNA form, the CDR3 reads TGTGCCAGCAGCCTTGGCAATACTTCACCCCTCCACTTT. Based on the CDR3 plus reference TRBV5-6 and TRBJ1-6, the full variable domain is DAGVTQSPTHLIKTRGQQVTLRCSPKSGHDTVSWYQQALGQGPQFIFQYYEEEERQRGNFPDRFSGHQFPNYSSELNVNALLLGDSALYLCASSLGNTSPLHFGNGTRLTVT.

Only a few counts were recorded for this clone. The rearrangement joins TRBV19 to TRBJ1-5; a weak D match, TRBD1 (5 bases). Germline V gene lookup returns CDR1 LNHDA and CDR2 SQIVND (reference sequence). CDR3 length equals 16 residues. The V end lost 3 bases, the J end lost 4 bases, and 16 bases lay between the germline ends. The CDR3 loop reads CASSISLTAPNQPQHF. The CDR3 DNA reads TGTGCCAGTAGTATTTCCTTGACAGCCCCGAATCAGCCCCAGCATTTT.

This clone appeared a single time. The V and J genes are TRBV30 and TRBJ1-5; D is possibly TRBD1 (5 bases). Germline CDR1 GTSNPN, CDR2 SVGIG (reference sequence). CDR3 length equals 15 residues. Trimming shortened V by 0 bases and J by 0 bases, and 9 bases separated the two germline ends. DNA of the CDR3: TGTGCCTGGAGTGTAGGAGGGACTAGCAATCAGCCCCAGCATTTT. Translating gives CAWSVGGTSNQPQHF.

This chain joins TRBV29-1 and TRBJ1-5; TRBD1 aligns across 7 bases. The CDR3 consists of 13 residues. Germline CDR1 and CDR2: SQVTM and ANQGSEA. Trimming cost V 4 bases and J 3 bases; bases outside gene matches: 3. CDR3 residues: CSVAGGNNQPQHF. CDR3 DNA sequence: TGCAGCGTTGCAGGGGGGAACAATCAGCCCCAGCATTTT.

The chain joins TRBV7-9 to TRBJ1-4; the D gene is possibly TRBD1 (5 bases). The germline gives CDR1 SEHNR, CDR2 FQNEAQ (reference sequence). The CDR3 is made up of 14 amino acids. V lost 2 bases and J lost 5, with 9 bases in between. CDR3 nucleotide sequence: TGTGCCAGCAGCTTACGGACACGAAATGAAAAACTGTTTTTT. It codes for CASSLRTRNEKLFF.

CDR3 nucleotides: TGTGCCAGCAGCTTACGGGGTACTGGAAACACCATATATTTT. This translates into CASSLRGTGNTIYF. The J gene is TRBJ1-3, the V gene TRBV13, with D unclear. The V and J ends lost 2 bases and 2 bases respectively, with 7 bases between them. Germline V lookup: CDR1 PRHDT, CDR2 FYEKMQ (reference sequence). This CDR3 comprises 14 residues.

The chain employs TRBV18 and TRBJ2-3; 9 bases agree with TRBD2. Trimming cost V 3 bases and J 1 base; bases outside gene matches: 2. Germline CDR1 and CDR2: KGHSH and LQKENI. This CDR3 contains 15 residues. CDR3 sequence: CASSPLAGGTDTQYF. The CDR3 bases are TGTGCCAGCTCACCCTTAGCGGGGGGCACAGATACGCAGTATTTT.

This sequence joins TRBV7-2 and TRBJ1-3, with D possibly matching TRBD1 (6 bases). From germline, CDR1 is SGHTA and CDR2 FQGNSA. Trimming removed 4 bases at V and 2 bases at J, with 15 bases between. There are 16 residues in the CDR3. CDR3 sequence reads: CASSSGDRIPGNTIYF. As DNA, the CDR3 is TGTGCCAGCAGCTCAGGTGACAGGATTCCTGGAAACACCATATATTTT.

This clone was seen just once. The chain joins TRBV6-5 to TRBJ2-1; 11 nucleotides align to TRBD2. The germline CDR1 and CDR2 sequences are MNHEY and SVGAGI. V lost 8 bases and J lost 8; bases outside the gene matches: 8. The CDR3 runs 14 residues. The CDR3 loop is CASQRLAGLYEQFF. CDR3 bases: TGTGCCAGCCAAAGACTAGCGGGGTTGTATGAGCAGTTCTTC.

The chain employs TRBV7-3 and TRBJ1-1; D is uncertain. The V gene's germline CDR1 is SGHTA and CDR2 FQGTGA. The CDR3 spans 13 residues. Trimming took 6 bases from V and 0 from J, leaving 8 bases between them. CDR3 residues: CASSGQLNTEAFF. For the CDR3, the DNA is TGTGCCAGCAGTGGGCAACTGAACACTGAAGCTTTCTTT.

The chain carries TRBV5-8 and TRBJ1-5, with D uncertain. V lost 0 bases to trimming and J lost 3 bases, with 7 bases between them. CDR1 is SGHTS, CDR2 YDEGEE, per germline. This CDR3 spans 14 amino acids. The CDR3 coding sequence is TGTGCCAGCAGCTTGGGGCAATTCAATCAGCCCCAGCATTTT. As protein: CASSLGQFNQPQHF. Full variable domain (outside the CDR3, taken from reference TRBV5-8 and TRBJ1-5): EAGVTQSPTHLIKTRGQQATLRCSPISGHTSVYWYQQALGLGLQFLLWYDEGEERNRGNFPPRFSGRQFPNYSSELNVNALELEDSALYLCASSLGQFNQPQHFGDGTRLSIL.

This clone turned up a few times. The gene calls are TRBV19 and TRBJ1-5; TRBD1 aligns across 10 bases. The CDR3 is 21 residues long. J lost 0 bases, V lost 1 base, and 15 bases had no gene match. The germline CDR1 and CDR2 sequences are LNHDA and SQIVND (reference sequence). In DNA, the CDR3 is TGTGCCAGTAGTATAGGGGACAGGGGATCGCAGGGGTTTCATAGCAATCAGCCCCAGCATTTT. Its protein product is CASSIGDRGSQGFHSNQPQHF.

This chain links TRBV6-5 with TRBJ1-2; maybe TRBD1 (5 bases). Germline V lookup: CDR1 MNHEY, CDR2 SVGAGI. The CDR3 spans 16 residues. The V gene lost 2 bases and the J gene lost 6 bases, with 19 bases spanning the gap. CDR3 in amino acids: CASSYLMGGAGHGYTF. Written as DNA, the CDR3 is TGTGCCAGCAGTTACCTGATGGGAGGGGCGGGACATGGCTACACCTTC.

This rearrangement joins TRBV30 to TRBJ2-1, with a possible D match to TRBD2 (6 bases). Germline assignment: CDR1 GTSNPN and CDR2 SVGIG (reference sequence). V was pared by 4 bases and J by 6 bases, with 19 bases between. The CDR3 is 15 residues long. The CDR3 nucleotides read TGTGCCTGGAAAAAGAGGCGGGGACCACCCAATGAGCAGTTCTTC. Amino acids: CAWKKRRGPPNEQFF.